Listed below are T cell receptor beta chains from one sample, sequenced in a study of T cells after yellow fever vaccination. Using its own MiXCR run on the 5' RACE reads, TCRdb lists one record per CDR3 protein. The table lists 130,000 or so distinct CDR3 sequences, around 15% of them singletons. Sequences were derived from CD8+ T cells sorted from PBMCs, sampled 5 days after the yellow fever booster vaccination. These receptors came from a man aged 18 to 29 who received the YFV17D yellow fever vaccine. CDR3s include the opening cysteine and the closing phenylalanine or tryptophan. D genes are given only for firm matches. For some rows the clone size is stated as once, few or many, or as a class when expanded; others skip it.

j_call	clone_size	v_call	d_call	cdr3_nt	cdr3_aa
TRBJ1-2	-	TRBV10-2	-	TGCGCCAGCAGTGACGTTAACTATGGCTACACCTTC	CASSDVNYGYTF
TRBJ1-1	-	TRBV11-2	TRBD1	TGTGCCAGCAGCCTCTTGACAGGGAATACTGAAGCTTTCTTT	CASSLLTGNTEAFF
TRBJ2-1	-	TRBV4-3	-	TGCGCCAGCAGCCAATACGGGACTGAAGAGCAGTTCTTC	CASSQYGTEEQFF
TRBJ2-7	many	TRBV20-1	-	TGCAGTGCTAGAGATACCAGGGATAACGAGCAGTACTTC	CSARDTRDNEQYF
TRBJ2-3	few	TRBV7-9	TRBD1	TGTGCCAGCAGCCATGGACAGGGCACAGATACGCAGTATTTT	CASSHGQGTDTQYF
TRBJ2-2	-	TRBV4-3	-	TGCGCCAGCAGCCCACGAGCAGGGAGCACCGGGGAGCTGTTTTTT	CASSPRAGSTGELFF
TRBJ2-5	few	TRBV4-1	-	TGCGCCAGCAGCCAAGCCCCTCCGGCACGGAGTCAAGAGACCCAGTACTTC	CASSQAPPARSQETQYF
TRBJ2-7	few	TRBV3-1	TRBD2	TGTGCCAGCAGCCATAGCCCAGCGGGGGATGAGCAGTACTTC	CASSHSPAGDEQYF
TRBJ1-1	many	TRBV20-1	-	TGCAGTGTTCTCCAGGGGAACACTGAAGCTTTCTTT	CSVLQGNTEAFF
TRBJ2-3	few	TRBV4-3	-	TGCGCCAGCAGCCAAGCTCCTACCCTGGCGGATACGCAGTATTTT	CASSQAPTLADTQYF
TRBJ2-1	-	TRBV29-1	TRBD2	TGCAGCGTGGGGGGACTAGCGGGGTCCCTCGCGGTGTCCTACAATGAGCAGTTCTTC	CSVGGLAGSLAVSYNEQFF
TRBJ1-1	-	TRBV7-9	-	TGTGCCAGCAGACAAACGAACACTGAAGCTTTCTTT	CASRQTNTEAFF
TRBJ2-2	few	TRBV9	-	TGTGCCAGCAGCGTAGGAAGCGCATACGCCGGGGAGCTGTTTTTT	CASSVGSAYAGELFF
TRBJ1-1	-	TRBV7-9	-	TGTGCCAGCAGCTTAGGTAGGGGAGGCACTGAAGCTTTCTTT	CASSLGRGGTEAFF
TRBJ2-2	-	TRBV12-3/TRBV12-4	TRBD2	TGTGCCAGCAGCTTACTAGCGGATAACACCGGGGAGCTGTTTTTT	CASSLLADNTGELFF
TRBJ2-1	many	TRBV5-6	-	TGTGCCAGCAGCTTGGGGGCGGGTGCTGAGCAGTTCTTC	CASSLGAGAEQFF
TRBJ2-3	-	TRBV6-5	-	TGTGCCAGCAGCCCTATGACTTTAATTAGCACAGATACGCAGTATTTT	CASSPMTLISTDTQYF
TRBJ2-3	-	TRBV5-5	-	TGTGCCAGCAGCGGCGGAGAGGTGCGCACAGATACGCAGTATTTT	CASSGGEVRTDTQYF
TRBJ1-5	few	TRBV6-5	-	TGTGCCAGCAGTTACAGAGGCCCCTATCAGCCCCAGCATTTT	CASSYRGPYQPQHF
TRBJ2-7	-	TRBV6-6	-	TGTGCCAGCAGCCATTTCTACGAGCAGTACTTC	CASSHFYEQYF
TRBJ2-3	many	TRBV20-1	TRBD1	TGCAGTGCTGACAGGGTTGCAAGCACAGATACGCAGTATTTT	CSADRVASTDTQYF
TRBJ2-2	few	TRBV5-1	TRBD2	TGCGCCAGCAGCTTCGTAGCGGGGGAGAACACCGGGGAGCTGTTTTTT	CASSFVAGENTGELFF
TRBJ1-1	-	TRBV12-3/TRBV12-4	-	TGTGCCAGCAGACAACAGGGTTTCACTGAAGCTTTCTTT	CASRQQGFTEAFF
TRBJ1-6	few	TRBV4-3	-	TGCGCCAGCAGCCAAGATCGTACGGGCGGGTATAGCTCCTATAATTCACCCCTCCACTTT	CASSQDRTGGYSSYNSPLHF
TRBJ2-2	few	TRBV6-2/TRBV6-3	TRBD1	TGTGCCGGAAATACAGGGGTCGGGGAGCTGTTTTTT	CAGNTGVGELFF
TRBJ2-4	few	TRBV7-9	TRBD1	TGTGCCGGCAGCTTAAAGGGGACAGGGCGGCTGGCCAAAAACATTCAGTACTTC	CAGSLKGTGRLAKNIQYF
TRBJ2-2	few	TRBV3-1	TRBD2	TGTGCCAGCAGCCAAGCCCAATTCCGCATCCTGACTAGCGGGGGCCTGAACACCGGGGAGCTGTTTTTT	CASSQAQFRILTSGGLNTGELFF
TRBJ2-4	few	TRBV9	TRBD1	TGTGCCAGCAGCGTGACAGGGTCAAACATTCAGTACTTC	CASSVTGSNIQYF
TRBJ1-2	-	TRBV6-5	-	TGTGCCAGCACCCCTCAGGGGTACCATGGCTACACCTTC	CASTPQGYHGYTF
TRBJ2-5	many	TRBV4-3	TRBD2	TGCGCCAGCAGCCAAGGGGGGAGGGAGCAAGAGACCCAGTACTTC	CASSQGGREQETQYF
TRBJ1-6	once	TRBV4-3	-	TGCGCCAGCAGCCCGACCTTGAGGGGGGCCAGGTCACCCCTCCACTTT	CASSPTLRGARSPLHF
TRBJ1-2	-	TRBV12-3/TRBV12-4	TRBD1	TGTGCCAGCAGTCCAGGGGACAGACAATCTGGCTACACCTTC	CASSPGDRQSGYTF
TRBJ2-5	-	TRBV15	-	TGTGCCACCAGCAGAAGACTGGGGCGCGGAGAGACCCAGTACTTC	CATSRRLGRGETQYF
TRBJ1-2	-	TRBV7-8	-	TGTGCCAGCAGCCAAATCCCCCTTGACTATGGCTACACCTTC	CASSQIPLDYGYTF
TRBJ1-1	few	TRBV27	-	TGTGCCAGCAGTTTATCGTTAATCACTGAAGCTTTCTTT	CASSLSLITEAFF